The 21 T cell receptor beta chains listed next were all sequenced from one sample in a study of OX40 agonist ivuxolimab in advanced cancers. The assay was immunoSEQ multiplex PCR, and TCRdb's table has in-frame clones only and misses some. This sample has 75,000 to 80,000 clones; 87% occur once, and the top ten carry 5.5% to 8%. Here the sequenced sample was CD4+ or CD8+ T cells sorted from blood, taken in a trial of the OX40 agonist ivuxolimab. The source is an adult with an advanced solid tumor such as melanoma, head and neck, liver or kidney cancer.

The CDR3 DNA reads as TGCGCCAGCAGCTTTTCAGGGAGCTATAGCAATCAGCCCCAGCATTTT. It is translated as CASSFSGSYSNQPQHF. This chain connects TRBV4-1 to TRBJ1-5; a weak D match, TRBD1 (5 bases). This CDR3 spans 16 amino acids. V was cut by 5 bases and J by 0 bases, with 14 bases left in between. Germline V gene sequence: CDR1 MGHRA, CDR2 YSYEKL.

The chain links TRBV9 to TRBJ1-5; D call uncertain. Trimming removed 4 bases at V and 12 bases at J, with 20 bases between. The CDR3 extends over 14 amino acids. CDR1 is SGDLS and CDR2 is YYNGEE in the germline V gene. Here the CDR3 reads CASSSDSQMGYQHF. The CDR3 nucleotides read TGTGCCAGCAGCTCCGATTCTCAAATGGGGTACCAGCATTTT. Full variable domain (rest looked up from reference TRBV9 and TRBJ1-5): DSGVTQTPKHLITATGQRVTLRCSPRSGDLSVYWYQQSLDQGLQFLIQYYNGEERAKGNILERFSAQQFPDLHSELNLSSLELGDSALYFCASSSDSQMGYQHFGDGTRLSIL.

The chain has TRBV15 and TRBJ2-1; D might be TRBD2 (5 bases). Germline-derived CDR1 and CDR2 are LNHNV and YYDKDF (reference sequence). Trimming took off 2 bases at V and 1 base at J, with 15 bases between the two ends. There are 17 residues in the CDR3. Here the CDR3 DNA reads TGTGCCACCAGCAGACAACCCCCCCGAGGGTCCTACAATGAGCAGTTCTTC. As protein: CATSRQPPRGSYNEQFF.

The chain employs TRBV10-3 and TRBJ2-5, with TRBD2 matching over 11 bases. The length of the CDR3 is 16 residues. After removal of 2 bases from V and 5 bases from J, the junction contained 7 bases not matched to a gene. CDR1 ENHRY and CDR2 SYGVKD come from the germline V gene. In DNA, the CDR3 is TGTGCCATCAGTGAGGGGACTAGCGGAGGCCGGGAGACCCAGTACTTC. It yields the protein CAISEGTSGGRETQYF.

This chain uses TRBV9 with TRBJ2-2, with 12 bases identical to TRBD2. Germline CDR1 reads SGDLS; CDR2 reads YYNGEE. With V trimmed by 5 bases and J by 3 bases, 5 bases remained unmatched. The CDR3 runs to 16 residues. The CDR3: CASRTSGGADTGELFF. The CDR3 nucleotides read TGTGCCAGCAGGACTAGCGGGGGTGCTGACACCGGGGAGCTGTTTTTT. Based on the CDR3 plus reference TRBV9 and TRBJ2-2, the full variable domain is DSGVTQTPKHLITATGQRVTLRCSPRSGDLSVYWYQQSLDQGLQFLIQYYNGEERAKGNILERFSAQQFPDLHSELNLSSLELGDSALYFCASRTSGGADTGELFFGEGSRLTVL.

The chain combines TRBV5-1 with TRBJ2-7, with D possibly being TRBD2 (6 bases). V was cut by 0 bases and J by 0 bases, with 16 bases left in between. The germline V gene has CDR1 SGHRS and CDR2 YFSETQ. This CDR3 is built from 17 residues. The CDR3 DNA is TGCGCCAGCAGCTTGGACCCAAGGGCGGGGTTCTCCTACGAGCAGTACTTC. Encoded protein: CASSLDPRAGFSYEQYF.

V gene TRBV7-9 combines with J gene TRBJ2-7, with a tentative D call TRBD2 (6 bases). V was shortened by 1 base and J by 3 bases, with 13 bases between the two germline ends. Germline V gene sequence: CDR1 SEHNR, CDR2 FQNEAQ (reference sequence). The CDR3 totals 15 residues. The CDR3 sequence: CASSLVAGGIYEQYF. The CDR3 nucleotides are TGTGCCAGCAGCTTAGTCGCTGGCGGGATCTACGAGCAGTACTTC. Variable domain in full (rest from reference TRBV7-9 and TRBJ2-7): DTGVSQNPRHKITKRGQNVTFRCDPISEHNRLYWYRQTLGQGPEFLTYFQNEAQLEKSRLLSDRFSAERPKGSFSTLEIQRTEQGDSAMYLCASSLVAGGIYEQYFGPGTRLTVT.

The chain carries TRBV9 and TRBJ1-6; perhaps TRBD1 as D (5 bases). This CDR3 has 13 residues. Trimming took off 2 bases at V and 8 bases at J, with 8 bases between the two ends. The germline V gene has CDR1 SGDLS and CDR2 YYNGEE. The CDR3 region has the DNA TGTGCCAGCAGCGTCCAGGGCGATTCACCCCTCCACTTT. The encoded protein is CASSVQGDSPLHF. The variable domain in full, with the rest retrieved from reference TRBV9 and TRBJ1-6, is DSGVTQTPKHLITATGQRVTLRCSPRSGDLSVYWYQQSLDQGLQFLIQYYNGEERAKGNILERFSAQQFPDLHSELNLSSLELGDSALYFCASSVQGDSPLHFGNGTRLTVT.

The chain is built from TRBV19 and TRBJ2-5, with 10 nucleotides matching TRBD2. Germline V lookup: CDR1 LNHDA, CDR2 SQIVND (reference sequence). This CDR3 is 15 amino acids long. Trimming removed 1 base from V and 5 bases from J; junction bases left unmatched: 4. DNA for the CDR3: TGTGCCAGTAGTATAGGGTTTAGCGGGGGGGAGACCCAGTACTTC. This sequence encodes CASSIGFSGGETQYF. Filled out from reference TRBV19 and TRBJ2-5, the complete variable domain reads DGGITQSPKYLFRKEGQNVTLSCEQNLNHDAMYWYRQDPGQGLRLIYYSQIVNDFQKGDIAEGYSVSREKKESFPLTVTSAQKNPTAFYLCASSIGFSGGETQYFGPGTRLLVL.

The genes are TRBV6-1 and TRBJ1-1, with 9 bases aligning to TRBD1. Germline CDR1 and CDR2: MNHNS and SASEGT. This CDR3 is built from 19 residues. V gave up 0 bases and J gave up 1 base; unmatched junction bases: 12. CDR3 protein: CASSEARTGGKIQNTEAFF. The CDR3 coding sequence is TGTGCCAGCAGTGAAGCGAGAACAGGGGGCAAAATCCAGAACACTGAAGCTTTCTTT.

The V call is TRBV5-1, the J call TRBJ2-1, with 9 nucleotides matching TRBD1. The CDR3 sequence is 16 residues long. The germline gives CDR1 SGHRS, CDR2 YFSETQ. The V gene end was trimmed by 3 bases and the J gene end by 4 bases; junction bases not matched to a gene: 8. The CDR3 DNA reads TGCGCCAGCAGCTGGGGCCTTGGGACAGGGTACAATGAGCAGTTCTTC. This gives the protein CASSWGLGTGYNEQFF.

The J gene is TRBJ1-6, the V gene TRBV6-1; maybe TRBD1 (6 bases). Germline V lookup: CDR1 MNHNS, CDR2 SASEGT. The CDR3 extends over 19 amino acids. The V end was cut by 4 bases, the J end by 7 bases, with 26 bases between. CDR3 residues: CASSGPGEGGLIGNSPLHF. The CDR3 region has the DNA TGTGCCAGCAGTGGCCCCGGGGAGGGGGGGTTAATCGGCAATTCACCCCTCCACTTT.

The chain couples TRBV28 to TRBJ2-7; D gene uncertain. Trimming left V 4 bases short and J 5 bases short, with 9 bases between. The V gene's germline CDR1 is MDHEN and CDR2 SYDVKM. The CDR3 sequence is 12 residues long. CDR3 coding DNA: TGTGCCAGCAGTTCGGGTCGGGACGAGCAGTACTTC. Its translation is CASSSGRDEQYF.

J is TRBJ2-1 and V is TRBV6-5; a possible D gene is TRBD2 (6 bases). Between the trimmed V and J ends, which lost 7 bases and 7 bases, there was a span of 14 bases. CDR1 MNHEY and CDR2 SVGAGI come from the germline V gene. The CDR3 consists of 13 residues. The CDR3 region is CASTPPGVNEQFF. CDR3 nucleotides: TGTGCCAGCACCCCACCGGGAGTGAATGAGCAGTTCTTC.

The J gene is TRBJ2-7, the V gene TRBV11-2, with D uncertain. CDR1 and CDR2 from the germline V gene are SGHAT and FQNNGV. The CDR3 has 13 amino acids. The V gene lost 2 bases and the J gene lost 2 bases, with 7 bases spanning the gap. The CDR3 nucleotides are TGTGCCAGCAGCTTAAGCTGGGCCTACGAGCAGTACTTC. Its protein is CASSLSWAYEQYF.

This CDR3 is CASSQLSGGTQYF. DNA for the CDR3: TGTGCCAGCAGCCAGTTGTCGGGTGGGACCCAGTACTTC. The rearrangement uses TRBV14 and TRBJ2-5; D gene ambiguous. The CDR3 extends over 13 amino acids. Germline loops: CDR1 SGHDN, CDR2 FVKESK. V lost 3 bases and J lost 7, with 12 bases in between.

The V and J genes are TRBV30 and TRBJ2-1; 7 nucleotides line up with TRBD1. Losses at the gene ends were 0 bases for V and 9 bases for J; bases not matched to a gene: 11. The germline V gene encodes CDR1 GTSNPN and CDR2 SVGIG (reference sequence). This CDR3 comprises 15 residues. The CDR3 DNA reads as TGTGCCTGGAGTGTATACAGGGGATACCAGAGTGAGCAGTTCTTC. It codes for CAWSVYRGYQSEQFF.

The V gene is TRBV7-3, the J gene TRBJ1-1; D not resolved. CDR1 is SGHTA, CDR2 FQGTGA, per germline. The V end lost 2 bases, the J end lost 1 base, and 5 bases lay between the germline ends. The CDR3 length is 13 residues. CDR3 in DNA: TGTGCCAGCAGCTTAGCAGAGAACACTGAAGCTTTCTTT. It is translated as CASSLAENTEAFF.

The gene calls are TRBV28 and TRBJ2-1; 8 bases match TRBD1. CDR1 and CDR2 (germline): MDHEN, SYDVKM. V dropped 6 bases and J dropped 6; count of bases not matched to a gene: 7. The CDR3 runs 14 residues. DNA of the CDR3: TGTGCCAGCAGGGGACAGGATTATTTCAATGAGCAGTTCTTC. It encodes CASRGQDYFNEQFF.

The chain combines TRBV4-1 with TRBJ2-1; 14 nucleotides agree with TRBD2. With 2 bases clipped from V and 9 bases from J, the junction kept 12 bases outside the gene matches. This CDR3 contains 18 residues. Germline V gene sequence: CDR1 MGHRA, CDR2 YSYEKL. The CDR3 protein is CASSQIPGTSGRWGEQFF. DNA of the CDR3: TGCGCCAGCAGCCAAATACCCGGGACTAGCGGGAGATGGGGTGAGCAGTTCTTC.

This clone was counted between two and nine times. This CDR3 is also generated by other DNA sequences in the sample. The chain joins TRBV30 to TRBJ2-3; 12 bases match TRBD2. The CDR3 totals 15 residues. The ends lost 3 bases at V and 0 bases at J; junction bases unmatched: 1. CDR1 GTSNPN and CDR2 SVGIG come from the germline V gene (reference sequence). The CDR3 is CAWRTSGSSTDTQYF. The DNA of the CDR3 is TGTGCCTGGAGGACTAGCGGGAGTAGCACAGATACGCAGTATTTT.